This T cell receptor beta chain was identified during a study of blood T cell repertoires in COVID-19. Looking at the study overall: Acute-phase and convalescent COVID-19 samples originated in the United States, Italy and Spain. In each case, the material was cDNA or gDNA derived from T cells, B-cell-depleted T cells, or PBMCs.

Authors' analysis steps: From reference gene primer amplification, estimates of nucleated cell counts were derived. Profiled with immunoSEQ multiplex PCR; TCRdb holds only in-frame clones, not every one. D and trimming were read from the DNA, whereas the V and J calls and clone size are those reported in that table. This sample has roughly 200,000 clones; about 80% occur once, and the top ten carry roughly 6.8%. This TCR was sampled from a man between 70 and 80 years old with active or convalescent COVID-19. The source material was peripheral blood.

The CDR3 nucleotides are TGTGCCAGCAGATGGGGGACGGGGGTAACTGAAGCTTTCTTT. As protein: CASRWGTGVTEAFF. The gene calls are TRBV6-5 and TRBJ1-1; D possibly corresponds to TRBD1 (5 bases). Germline V gene lookup returns CDR1 MNHEY and CDR2 SVGAGI. The CDR3 totals 14 residues. V was pared by 6 bases and J by 5 bases, with 16 bases between.